The source of this TCR beta chain is a study of cytomegalovirus exposure and HLA in healthy donors. The V gene lost 3 bases and the J gene lost 7 bases, with 15 bases spanning the gap. Germline assignment: CDR1 SEHNR and CDR2 FQNEAQ (reference sequence). The CDR3 runs to 14 residues. PCR employed 60 Vbeta and 13 Jbeta primers. Generated by immunoSEQ multiplex PCR, the TCRdb table keeps only in-frame clones and is missing some. The sample yields about 180,000 clones, 70% to 85% seen once. To note about this clone: As yet, its antigen is unknown.

Broader study findings: Another analysis was done later, and it associated approximately 17,000 TCR beta sequences with HLA alleles at 0.05 false discovery rate. A missense variant in DCLRE1C was later tied to TCR beta V- and J-gene trimming. Apparent HLA restriction characterized most CMV-associated TCR beta chains in a later analysis. Common viral pathogens seemed to be connected with several of the most significant clusters, according to a later analysis.

Sequencing was performed on PBMCs. The V gene is TRBV7-9, the J gene TRBJ1-2; tentative D call: TRBD1 (5 bases). This receptor was taken from a man in his late teens or twenties in good health and CMV-seronegative. The CDR3 DNA reads as TGTGCCAGCAGCTTGGGGCAGTCTGTGGGTGGCTACACCTTC. Translating gives CASSLGQSVGGYTF.